This T cell receptor beta chain was captured in a study of a mutant IDH1 vaccine in newly diagnosed glioma. Looking at the study overall: Vaccination followed radiotherapy alone by 4-6 weeks, or accompanied temozolomide cycles.

Broader study findings: Among patients, roughly 94% showed immune responses induced by the vaccine.

Time point of the sample: week 23, last vaccination. Topical imiquimod accompanied each vaccine dose, which consisted of 300 ug of mutant IDH1 20-mer peptide. Donors' newly diagnosed IDH1-mutant WHO grade 3 or 4 astrocytomas lacked nuclear ATRX. Trimming pared 11 bases from V and 12 bases from J, leaving 8 bases between. Germline V gene sequence: CDR1 MDHEN, CDR2 SYDVKM. This CDR3 region has 8 residues. Generated by immunoSEQ multiplex PCR, the TCRdb table keeps only in-frame clones and is missing some. This table holds 70,000 to 95,000 clones, approximately 85% found once. To note about this clone: Its specificity is not known.

Sequencing was performed on PBMCs, taken from a glioma patient whose treatment included an IDH1 peptide vaccine. The genes are TRBV28 and TRBJ2-1; D gene ambiguous. The sequence derives from a woman aged 50 to 60 with glioma. The CDR3 sequence is CAAEGQFF. In DNA, the CDR3 is TGTGCCGCGGAAGGGCAGTTCTTC.